This T cell receptor (beta chain) was identified in a study of identical twins. Germline values: CDR1 KGHSH, CDR2 LQKENI. Trimming cost V 4 bases and J 0 bases, with 13 bases left between them. The CDR3 runs 16 residues. Study observations and caveats: Insertion counts were lower in abundant cord blood beta clonotypes, a trend that memory repertoires did not show.

This clonotype has more than one count but fewer than ten. Its specificity is unknown. TCRdb reprocessed the 5' RACE reads via MiXCR and lists one record per CDR3 protein. Among fewer than 550,000 distinct CDR3 sequences listed, roughly 15% were seen once. These data are also associated with another study on yellow fever vaccine responses in identical twins. As that report states: Reported findings indicate that twins' vaccine T cell responses seemed partially convergent, partially personalized.

The sequencing input was CD4+ T cells sorted from blood. This receptor was identified in a woman younger than 35 in good health. The chain couples TRBV18 to TRBJ2-4, with D uncertain. In DNA form, the CDR3 reads TGTGCCAGCTCACTCCCTCCCCGGATAGCCAAAAACATTCAGTACTTC. This gives the protein CASSLPPRIAKNIQYF.